This T cell receptor beta chain was sequenced for a study of T cells in Graves' hyperthyroidism and ophthalmopathy. This clonotype was counted many times. V was shortened by 7 bases and J by 8 bases, with 17 bases between the two germline ends. Germline V gene lookup returns CDR1 MNHEY and CDR2 SVGAGI. CDR3 length: 13 amino acids. Amplified regions were TCR beta CDR3 sequences from RNA transcripts. In the first-round RT-PCR of the TCR CDR3, the HTBI primer set was used. TCRdb recomputed calls from the multiplex PCR reads with MiXCR, one row per CDR3 protein. The sample contains around 350,000 distinct CDR3 sequences, 19% of which appear only once.

Material for sequencing was blood. The chain is built from TRBV6-5 and TRBJ1-1; D remains ambiguous. The TCR originated in a woman under 30 with Graves' hyperthyroidism. DNA for the CDR3: TGTGCCAGCACCGAGTCCGGAGCAAGAGAAGCTTTCTTT. This codes for CASTESGAREAFF.